This T cell receptor beta chain was sequenced during a study of blood T cells in healthy people across ages. Total RNA, at least 5 micrograms per sample, came from PBMCs. V was clipped by 3 bases and J by 4 bases; unmatched bases: 5. This CDR3 has 15 residues. Study-wide results and caveats: Estimates of total diversity, which came from one million sequenced T cells, were considered to be underestimates.

A J-beta primer mix and a sample-barcoded 5' primer were used in a second PCR of about 7 to 12 cycles. MiXCR, run by TCRdb on the 5' RACE reads, gives a single entry per CDR3 protein. Of some 550,000 distinct CDR3 sequences listed, roughly 43% were seen once; the top ten hold 20% to 25%. This clonotype was seen only a few times. Its target is not known. This receptor was taken from a man older than 75 in good health. The sequenced material came from blood. V is TRBV12-3 or TRBV12-4 and J is TRBJ2-5; TRBD2 agrees at 10 bases. The CDR3 spells CASSFGSGRLETQYF. The DNA of the CDR3 is TGTGCCAGCAGTTTTGGTAGCGGGAGGTTAGAGACCCAGTACTTC.